This TCR beta chain was profiled in a study of T cells in Graves' hyperthyroidism and ophthalmopathy. Trimming stripped 6 bases from V and 3 bases from J, with 24 bases between. Germline V gene data show CDR1 as MNHEY and CDR2 as SMNVEV (reference sequence). The length of the CDR3 is 17 residues. TCR beta CDR3 regions were amplified from RNA transcripts. Using the HTBI primer set, a first-round RT-PCR was run on the TCR CDR3. TCRdb re-called the multiplex PCR reads with MiXCR, one entry per CDR3 protein. The sample comprises 550,000 to 650,000 distinct CDR3 sequences, roughly 13% of which are singletons, and less than 6% rests with the top ten. Study observations and caveats: Most clonotypes expanded in the thyroid (above 0.001) were also present in blood.

Patients were excluded for uncontrolled infection, other autoimmune disease, pregnancy or lactation. Points on this clonotype: Its target is unknown.

The material sequenced was blood. The sequence derives from a woman aged 25-40 years with Graves' hyperthyroidism that later progressed to Graves' ophthalmopathy. V and J are TRBV27 and TRBJ2-7; D may match TRBD1 or TRBD2 (5 bases each). CDR3: CASSYNSSPGRLYEQYF. The CDR3 DNA is TGTGCCAGCAGCTATAATTCGTCCCCGGGACGCCTCTACGAGCAGTACTTC.